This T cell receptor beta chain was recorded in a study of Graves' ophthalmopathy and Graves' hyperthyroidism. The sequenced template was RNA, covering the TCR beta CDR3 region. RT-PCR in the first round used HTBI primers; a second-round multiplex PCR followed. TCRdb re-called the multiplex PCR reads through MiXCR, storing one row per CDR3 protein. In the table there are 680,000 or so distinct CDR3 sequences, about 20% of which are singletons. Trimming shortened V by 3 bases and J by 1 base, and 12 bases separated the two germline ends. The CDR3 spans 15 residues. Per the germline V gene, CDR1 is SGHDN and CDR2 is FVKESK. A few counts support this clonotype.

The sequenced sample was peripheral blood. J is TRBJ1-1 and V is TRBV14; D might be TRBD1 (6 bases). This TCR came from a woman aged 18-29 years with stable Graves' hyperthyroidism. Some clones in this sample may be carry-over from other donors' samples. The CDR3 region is CASSQVGGANTEAFF. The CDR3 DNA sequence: TGTGCCAGCAGCCAGGTTGGGGGCGCGAACACTGAAGCTTTCTTT. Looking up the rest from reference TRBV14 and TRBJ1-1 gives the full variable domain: EAGVTQFPSHSVIEKGQTVTLRCDPISGHDNLYWYRRVMGKEIKFLLHFVKESKQDESGMPNNRFLAERTGGTYSTLKVQPAELEDSGVYFCASSQVGGANTEAFFGQGTRLTVV.